Sequencing of this T cell receptor beta chain was carried out in a study of blood T cell repertoires in COVID-19. Study at large: The origin of the acute and convalescent COVID-19 samples was the United States, Italy and Spain. Nucleic acid was either cDNA or gDNA, and it came from T cells, B-cell-depleted T cells, or PBMCs.

As for this clone: This same CDR3 is encoded by further DNA sequences in the sample.

Assay used: immunoSEQ multiplex PCR; TCRdb lists only in-frame clones, some missing. The sample records roughly 190,000 clones, around nine tenths being singletons. The CDR3 is 14 residues long. Per germline, CDR1 SGHTA and CDR2 FQGNSA. The V end lost 5 bases, the J end lost 1 base, and 10 bases lay between the germline ends. Sequencing was done on a sample of peripheral blood. This clonotype was obtained from a woman aged 40 to 49 who had recovered from COVID-19. The V gene is TRBV7-2, the J gene TRBJ2-3; D is unclear. The CDR3, as DNA: TGTGCCAGCAGCCTTTCTCGGGGCACAGATACGCAGTATTTT. Protein sequence: CASSLSRGTDTQYF.